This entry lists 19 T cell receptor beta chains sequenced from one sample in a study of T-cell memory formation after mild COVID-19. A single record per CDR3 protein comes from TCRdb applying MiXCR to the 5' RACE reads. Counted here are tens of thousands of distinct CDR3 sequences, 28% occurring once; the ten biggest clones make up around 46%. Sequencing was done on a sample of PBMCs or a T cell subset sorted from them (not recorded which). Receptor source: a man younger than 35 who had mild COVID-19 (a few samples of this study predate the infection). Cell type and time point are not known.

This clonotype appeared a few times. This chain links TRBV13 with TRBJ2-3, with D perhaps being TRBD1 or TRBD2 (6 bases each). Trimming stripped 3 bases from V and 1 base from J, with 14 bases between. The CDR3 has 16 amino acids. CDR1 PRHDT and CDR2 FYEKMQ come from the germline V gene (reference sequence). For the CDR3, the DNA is TGTGCCAGCAGCTTCGAAGGGGGGCAGCGCACAGATACGCAGTATTTT. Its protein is CASSFEGGQRTDTQYF.

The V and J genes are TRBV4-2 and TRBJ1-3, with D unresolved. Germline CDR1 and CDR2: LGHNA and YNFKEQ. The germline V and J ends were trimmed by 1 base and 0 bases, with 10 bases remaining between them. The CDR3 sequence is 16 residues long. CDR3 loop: CASSQALASSGNTIYF. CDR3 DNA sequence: TGTGCCAGCAGCCAAGCCCTGGCCAGCTCTGGAAACACCATATATTTT.

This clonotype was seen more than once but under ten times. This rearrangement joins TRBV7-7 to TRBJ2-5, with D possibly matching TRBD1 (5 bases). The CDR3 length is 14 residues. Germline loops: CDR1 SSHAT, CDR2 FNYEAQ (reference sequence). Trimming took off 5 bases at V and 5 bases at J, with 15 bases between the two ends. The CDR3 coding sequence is TGTGCCAGCAGCCGCGGCAGGGTACCGGAGACCCAGTACTTC. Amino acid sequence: CASSRGRVPETQYF.

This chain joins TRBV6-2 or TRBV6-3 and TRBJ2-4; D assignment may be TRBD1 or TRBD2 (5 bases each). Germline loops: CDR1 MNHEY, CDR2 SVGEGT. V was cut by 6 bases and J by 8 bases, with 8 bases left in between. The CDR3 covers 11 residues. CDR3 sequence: CASSQGHIQYF. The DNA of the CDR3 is TGTGCCAGCAGCCAGGGACACATTCAGTACTTC.

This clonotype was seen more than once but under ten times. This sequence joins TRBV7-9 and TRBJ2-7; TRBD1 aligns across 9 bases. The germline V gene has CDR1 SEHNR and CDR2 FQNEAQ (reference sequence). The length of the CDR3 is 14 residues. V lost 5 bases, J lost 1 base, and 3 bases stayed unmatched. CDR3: CASSPGTGSYEQYF. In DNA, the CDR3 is TGTGCCAGCAGCCCTGGGACAGGGTCCTACGAGCAGTACTTC.

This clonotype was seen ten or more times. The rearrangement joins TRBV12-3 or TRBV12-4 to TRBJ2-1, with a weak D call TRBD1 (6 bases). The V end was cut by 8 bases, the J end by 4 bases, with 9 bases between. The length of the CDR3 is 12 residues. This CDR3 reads CASGQSYNEQFF. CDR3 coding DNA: TGTGCCAGCGGACAGTCTTACAATGAGCAGTTCTTC.

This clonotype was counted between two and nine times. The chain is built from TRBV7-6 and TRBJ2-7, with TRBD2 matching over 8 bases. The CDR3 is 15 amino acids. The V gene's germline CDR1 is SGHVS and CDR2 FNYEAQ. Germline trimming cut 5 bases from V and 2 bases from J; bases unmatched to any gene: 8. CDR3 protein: CASSLEGTRTYEQYF. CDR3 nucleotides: TGTGCCAGCAGCCTCGAGGGGACTAGAACCTACGAGCAGTACTTC.

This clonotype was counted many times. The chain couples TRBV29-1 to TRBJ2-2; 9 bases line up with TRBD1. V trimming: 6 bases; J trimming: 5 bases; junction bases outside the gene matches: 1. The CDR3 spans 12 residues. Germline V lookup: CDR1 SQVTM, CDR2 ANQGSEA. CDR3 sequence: CSVTGGTGELFF. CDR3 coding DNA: TGCAGCGTGACAGGGGGGACCGGGGAGCTGTTTTTT.

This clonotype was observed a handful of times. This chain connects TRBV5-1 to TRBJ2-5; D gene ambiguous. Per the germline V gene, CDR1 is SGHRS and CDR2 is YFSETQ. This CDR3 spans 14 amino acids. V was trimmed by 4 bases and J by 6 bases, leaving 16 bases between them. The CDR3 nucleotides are TGCGCCAGCAGCCCCCCGATGGGGTTAAAGACCCAGTACTTC. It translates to CASSPPMGLKTQYF.

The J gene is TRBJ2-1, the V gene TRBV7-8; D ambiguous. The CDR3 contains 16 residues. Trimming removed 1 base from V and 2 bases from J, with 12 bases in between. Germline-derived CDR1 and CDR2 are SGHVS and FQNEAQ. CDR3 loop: CASSLGRGETYNEQFF. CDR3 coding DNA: TGTGCCAGCAGCTTAGGGCGAGGAGAGACCTACAATGAGCAGTTCTTC.

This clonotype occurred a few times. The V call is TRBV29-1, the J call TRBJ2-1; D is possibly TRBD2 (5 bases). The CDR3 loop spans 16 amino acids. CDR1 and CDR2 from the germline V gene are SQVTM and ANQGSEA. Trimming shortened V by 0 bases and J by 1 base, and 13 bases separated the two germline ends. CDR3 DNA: TGCAGCGTTGAAGATTGGAGGTCTCGGTCCTACAATGAGCAGTTCTTC. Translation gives CSVEDWRSRSYNEQFF.

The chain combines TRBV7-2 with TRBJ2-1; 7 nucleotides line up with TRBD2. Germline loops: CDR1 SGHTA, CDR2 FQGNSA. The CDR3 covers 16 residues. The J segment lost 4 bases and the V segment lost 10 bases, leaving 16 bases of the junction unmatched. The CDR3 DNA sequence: TGTGCCATCCTCCAGTGGGCAACCGGGAGGTACAATGAGCAGTTCTTC. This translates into CAILQWATGRYNEQFF.

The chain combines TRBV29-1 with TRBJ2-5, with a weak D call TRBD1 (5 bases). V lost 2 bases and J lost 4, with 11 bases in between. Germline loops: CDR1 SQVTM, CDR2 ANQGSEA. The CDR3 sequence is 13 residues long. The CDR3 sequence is CSVEQGRIETQYF. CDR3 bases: TGCAGCGTTGAACAGGGTAGGATAGAGACCCAGTACTTC. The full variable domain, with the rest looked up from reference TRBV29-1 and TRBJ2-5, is SAVISQKPSRDICQRGTSLTIQCQVDSQVTMMFWYRQQPGQSLTLIATANQGSEATYESGFVIDKFPISRPNLTFSTLTVSNMSPEDSSIYLCSVEQGRIETQYFGPGTRLLVL.

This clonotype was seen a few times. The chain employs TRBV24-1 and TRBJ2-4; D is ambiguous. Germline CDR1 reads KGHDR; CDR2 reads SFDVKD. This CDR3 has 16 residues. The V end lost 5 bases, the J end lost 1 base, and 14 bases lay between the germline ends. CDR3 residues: CATSAPVGGAKNIQYF. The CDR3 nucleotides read TGTGCCACCAGTGCCCCCGTCGGTGGTGCCAAAAACATTCAGTACTTC.

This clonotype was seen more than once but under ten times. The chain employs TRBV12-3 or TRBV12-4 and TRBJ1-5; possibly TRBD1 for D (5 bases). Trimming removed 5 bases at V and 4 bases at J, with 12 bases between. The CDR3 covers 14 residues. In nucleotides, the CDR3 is TGTGCCAGCAGTACCCCTGGGGGGAATCAGCCCCAGCATTTT. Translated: CASSTPGGNQPQHF.

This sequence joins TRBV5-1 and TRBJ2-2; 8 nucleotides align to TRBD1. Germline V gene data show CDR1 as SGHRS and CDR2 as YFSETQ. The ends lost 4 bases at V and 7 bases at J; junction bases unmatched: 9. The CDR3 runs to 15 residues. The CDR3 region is CASSIGQGQFGELFF. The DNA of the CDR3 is TGCGCCAGCAGCATCGGACAGGGCCAGTTCGGGGAGCTGTTTTTT.

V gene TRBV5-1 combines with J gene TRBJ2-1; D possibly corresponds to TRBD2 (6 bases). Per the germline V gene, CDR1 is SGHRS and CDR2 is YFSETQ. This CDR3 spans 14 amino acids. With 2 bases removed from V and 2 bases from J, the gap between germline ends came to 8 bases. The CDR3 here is CASSFGGPYNEQFF. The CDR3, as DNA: TGCGCCAGCAGCTTCGGGGGTCCCTACAATGAGCAGTTCTTC.

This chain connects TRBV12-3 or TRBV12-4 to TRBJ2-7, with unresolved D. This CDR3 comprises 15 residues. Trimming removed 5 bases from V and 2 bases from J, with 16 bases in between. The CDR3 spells CASSPGVSLPYEQYF. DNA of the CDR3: TGTGCCAGCAGTCCGGGCGTGTCCCTGCCCTACGAGCAGTACTTC.

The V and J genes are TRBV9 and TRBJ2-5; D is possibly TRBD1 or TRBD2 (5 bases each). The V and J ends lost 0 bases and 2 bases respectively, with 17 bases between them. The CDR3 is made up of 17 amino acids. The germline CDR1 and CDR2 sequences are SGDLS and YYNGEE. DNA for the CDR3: TGTGCCAGCAGCGTAGACCCCCCAGGGAGCGGTCAAGAGACCCAGTACTTC. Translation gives CASSVDPPGSGQETQYF.